The clone carrying this TCR beta chain was seen only once. The record originates from a study of blood T cell repertoires in COVID-19. The wider study: COVID-19 samples collected from the United States, Italy and Spain covered acute and convalescent phases.

Germline CDR1 LNHDA, CDR2 SQIVND (reference sequence). V shed 4 bases and J 6 bases; nucleotides not matched to a gene: 7. The CDR3 is 14 residues long. Original processing notes: Amplification with reference gene primers provided the estimates of nucleated cell counts. Profiled with immunoSEQ multiplex PCR; TCRdb holds only in-frame clones, not every one. V and J calls and clone size follow that table, whereas D and trimming were derived from the DNA. The sample lists about 440,000 clones; roughly 88% were seen once. Participants came from about two dozen US areas, aged roughly 18 to 89 years. Two negative PCRs, clearance, or symptom resolution characterized the recovered Cohort 3 donors.

This chain uses TRBV19 with TRBJ1-1; 8 bases match TRBD1. The specimen was PBMCs or T cells enriched from blood (not recorded which). The receptor comes from a young man who had recovered from COVID-19. CDR3 in amino acids: CASSRNRGLPEAFF. As DNA, the CDR3 is TGTGCCAGTAGTAGGAACAGGGGGTTGCCTGAAGCTTTCTTT.